This paragraph reports one T cell receptor (beta chain). Profiled with immunoSEQ multiplex PCR; TCRdb holds only in-frame clones, not every one. This sample has about 30,000 clones, with about 89% found just once. The sample is drawn from a study of T cell changes during pregnancy in multiple sclerosis. V lost 6 bases and J lost 0, with 14 bases in between. Germline V gene lookup returns CDR1 MNHEY and CDR2 SVGAGI. The CDR3 has 15 residues. The gene calls are TRBV6-5 and TRBJ1-2; D call uncertain. The sequence came from a female donor with multiple sclerosis, enrolled in a pregnancy study. Sequencing was performed on CD8+ T cells from peripheral blood mononuclear cells, taken in the second trimester of pregnancy. CDR3 residues: CASSHAAETNYGYTF. The CDR3 bases are TGTGCCAGCAGCCACGCGGCTGAAACTAACTATGGCTACACCTTC.